Each of the 30 T cell receptor beta chains below was sequenced from the same sample in a study of tumor and adjacent non-tumor tissue in lung cancer. Three rounds of nested PCR, following a modified ARM-PCR protocol, produced the TCRbeta library. TCRdb itself ran the multiplex PCR reads through MiXCR, one entry per CDR3 protein. The sample has around 100,000 distinct CDR3 sequences; approximately 60% are singletons. RNA was extracted from bulk tissue without any cell sorting. The normal lung tissue was taken more than 3 cm from the tumor edge. Sequencing was done on a sample of distant non-tumor lung tissue. These receptors were obtained from a man aged 25-45 years with non-small cell lung cancer.

The rearrangement joins TRBV11-2 to TRBJ1-2; 7 positions agree with TRBD1. CDR3 size: 15 residues. V was clipped by 7 bases and J by 10 bases; unmatched bases: 18. Germline CDR1 SGHAT, CDR2 FQNNGV. In nucleotides, the CDR3 is TGTGCCAGCAACGAGGCGGGCAGGGGGAGGGGTGACTACACCTTC. Translation gives CASNEAGRGRGDYTF.

This clonotype was counted ten times or more. The rearrangement links TRBV4-3 to TRBJ2-3; no firm D call. V dropped 0 bases and J dropped 7 bases, with 5 bases sitting between them. Per germline, CDR1 LGHNA and CDR2 YSLEER. There are 12 residues in the CDR3. The CDR3 DNA reads as TGCGCCAGCAGCCAAGATGTGTATACGCAGTATTTT. It yields the protein CASSQDVYTQYF.

On this clonotype itself: This may be a read error, as it is one base from a much larger clone. The chain combines TRBV5-5 with TRBJ2-7, with D perhaps TRBD1 or TRBD2 (5 bases each). Germline-derived CDR1 and CDR2 are SGHKS and YYEKEE (reference sequence). This CDR3 spans 15 amino acids. CDR3 loop: CASSWSGGSSYEHYF. CDR3 DNA sequence: TGTGCCAGCAGCTGGAGTGGGGGTAGCTCCTACGAGCACTACTTC.

This chain links TRBV2 with TRBJ1-5; possible D gene TRBD1, 5 bases. Trimming left V 3 bases short and J 6 bases short, with 6 bases between. Germline loops: CDR1 SNHLY, CDR2 FYNNEI. This CDR3 contains 12 residues. Here the CDR3 reads CASSDGAQPQHF. DNA for the CDR3: TGTGCCAGCAGTGATGGGGCTCAGCCCCAGCATTTT.

This clonotype was counted a few times. The J gene is TRBJ2-7, the V gene TRBV21-1; the table's D gene call, TRBD1, was not cross checked with the DNA. TRBV21-1 is labeled a pseudogene. The CDR3 is made up of 16 amino acids. CDR3 nucleotide sequence: TGTGCCAGCAGCAAAGCAACGCGGACAGGCATCTACGAGCAGTACTTC. Amino acids: CASSKATRTGIYEQYF.

About this clonotype itself: At one boundary the junction diverges from the germline segment, which might be a read error. The rearrangement joins TRBV20-1 to TRBJ1-2; 9 bases are a match to TRBD1. Germline-derived CDR1 and CDR2 are DFQATT and SNEGSKA (reference sequence). The length of the CDR3 is 14 residues. The CDR3: CSVSLGQGYGGYTF. CDR3 DNA: TGCAGTGTTAGCCTGGGACAGGGCTATGGCGGCTACACCTTT.

This clonotype occurred many times. This chain uses TRBV11-2 with TRBJ1-1; D unclear. The CDR3 spans 11 residues. CDR1 and CDR2 (germline): SGHAT, FQNNGV. The V end was cut by 5 bases, the J end by 4 bases, with 5 bases between. Here the CDR3 reads CASSQATEAFF. The CDR3 DNA is TGTGCCAGCAGCCAGGCCACTGAAGCTTTCTTT.

There are a few counts of this clonotype. This chain links TRBV5-1 with TRBJ1-1, with TRBD1 matching 9 bases. Germline CDR1 reads SGHRS; CDR2 reads YFSETQ. This CDR3 comprises 17 residues. The V gene end was trimmed by 6 bases and the J gene end by 3 bases; junction bases not matched to a gene: 15. The chain's CDR3 is CASTTGQGHSSYTEAFF. CDR3 bases: TGCGCCAGCACAACCGGACAGGGGCACTCCTCTTACACTGAAGCTTTCTTT.

V gene TRBV11-2 combines with J gene TRBJ2-2, with 7 nucleotides matching TRBD2. There are 16 residues in the CDR3. Germline V gene sequence: CDR1 SGHAT, CDR2 FQNNGV. J gave up 5 bases and V 5 bases, and 11 bases lay outside the gene matches. The chain's CDR3 is CASSTREQGWTGELFF. DNA for the CDR3: TGTGCCAGCAGCACGCGGGAGCAGGGATGGACCGGGGAGCTGTTTTTT.

Points on this clonotype: The conserved phenylalanine or tryptophan normally closing the CDR3 is absent here, so this likely arose from a read error. The chain links TRBV6-5 to TRBJ1-1; no clear D gene. From germline, CDR1 is MNHEY and CDR2 SVGAGI. CDR3 length: 13 amino acids. V was clipped by 2 bases and J by 10 bases, with 14 bases between them. CDR3 protein: CASSYRDGIGAFL. The CDR3 DNA is TGTGCCAGCAGTTACCGAGACGGAATTGGAGCTTTCCTT.

In its sample, this clonotype was seen many times. The gene calls are TRBV6-2 or TRBV6-3 and TRBJ1-6; D is uncertain. Trimming took 6 bases from V and 8 from J, leaving 8 bases between them. The CDR3 is 12 amino acids. Germline CDR1 MNHEY, CDR2 SVGEGT. CDR3 sequence: CASSLIYSPLHF. The CDR3 DNA reads TGTGCCAGCAGCCTTATATATTCACCCCTCCACTTT.

Notes on this clonotype: Compared with germline, one end of the junction differs, possibly owing to a read error. The V and J genes are TRBV11-2 and TRBJ2-1; 7 bases align to TRBD2. Germline loops: CDR1 SGHAT, CDR2 FQNNGV. The CDR3 is 16 residues long. CDR3: CVSSSNLGGGSSYWFF. CDR3 in DNA: TGTGTCAGCAGCTCGAATCTTGGGGGGGGTTCCTCTTACTGGTTCTTC.

Regarding this clonotype: It may be a read error: a sequence one base away is much more abundant. V gene TRBV5-4 combines with J gene TRBJ1-2, with D unresolved. The CDR3 is 14 residues long. Germline loops: CDR1 SGHNT, CDR2 YYREEE (reference sequence). CDR3 amino acids: CSSSGYDPNYGYTF. The CDR3, as DNA: TGTTCCAGCAGCGGCTACGACCCTAACTATGGCTACACCTTC.

A word on this clonotype: A much larger clone is a single base away; this may be a read error. This chain joins TRBV20-1 and TRBJ2-7; no firm D call. Germline CDR1 reads DFQATT; CDR2 reads SNEGSKA (reference sequence). The CDR3 extends over 11 amino acids. The ends were cut back, 5 bases at V and 6 bases at J, with 11 bases in the middle. The CDR3 here is CSALDTAEQYF. CDR3 DNA: TGCAGTGCTCTCGACACGGCCGAGCAGTACTTC.

Concerning this clonotype: A much larger clone differs from this one at a single base, so this may be a read error. The chain links TRBV7-9 to TRBJ2-6; possible D gene TRBD1, 5 bases. The germline V gene encodes CDR1 SEHNR and CDR2 FQNEAQ (reference sequence). The CDR3 contains 15 residues. CDR3: CASSRVISGAKVLTF. DNA for the CDR3: TGTGCCAGCAGCCGTGTAATCTCTGGGGCCAAGGTCCTGACTTTC.

As concerns this clonotype: The junction does not match germline at one end; this may be a read error. The chain joins TRBV10-3 to TRBJ1-1; weak D call: TRBD1 (5 bases). CDR1 is ENHRY, CDR2 SYGVKD, per germline. The CDR3 is 14 residues long. CDR3 amino acids: CAISKWGSVTEAFF. The CDR3 DNA reads TGTGCCATCAGTAAGTGGGGGTCGGTCACTGAAGCTTTCTTC.

About this clonotype: A read error may explain this, as a much larger clone is one base away. The gene calls are TRBV20-1 and TRBJ1-2; D might be TRBD1 (6 bases). This CDR3 contains 13 residues. Germline V CDR1 and CDR2: DFQATT, SNEGSKA (reference sequence). The V gene lost 4 bases and the J gene lost 8 bases, with 17 bases spanning the gap. The CDR3: CSAIATGAGGYTF. Written as DNA, the CDR3 is TGCAGTGCTATAGCGACGGGGGCTGGAGGCTACACCTTC.

For this clonotype: One end of the junction varies from germline; a read error may be responsible. This chain connects TRBV11-2 to TRBJ2-3; TRBD2 matches at 13 bases. CDR3 length equals 17 residues. CDR1 is SGHAT and CDR2 is FQNNGV in the germline V gene. CDR3 nucleotide sequence: TGTGCCATCAGCTCCACTAGCGGGAGGGCTCTGACAGATACGCAGTATTTT. Translation gives CAISSTSGRALTDTQYF. Supplemented by reference TRBV11-2 and TRBJ2-3, the full variable domain reads EAGVAQSPRYKIIEKRQSVAFWCNPISGHATLYWYQQILGQGPKLLIQFQNNGVVDDSQLPKDRFSAERLKGVDSTLKIQPAKLEDSAVYLCAISSTSGRALTDTQYFGPGTRLTVL.

In its sample, this clonotype was seen many times. V is TRBV20-1 and J is TRBJ2-7; TRBD2 is a possible D gene (6 bases). V dropped 0 bases and J dropped 2 bases, with 14 bases sitting between them. CDR1 and CDR2 from the germline V gene are DFQATT and SNEGSKA (reference sequence). The CDR3 sequence is 15 residues long. CDR3 sequence (DNA): TGCAGTGCTAGAGATAGAGGGACTTCACCCTACGAGCAGTACTTC. Encoded protein: CSARDRGTSPYEQYF.

Concerning this clonotype itself: A much larger clone differs by one base, so this may be a read error. The chain combines TRBV20-1 with TRBJ1-5; 7 bases agree with TRBD1. CDR1 and CDR2 (germline): DFQATT, SNEGSKA (reference sequence). The CDR3 length is 16 residues. CDR3 protein: CSAGDLRRQGDQPQHF. As DNA, the CDR3 is TGCAGTGCTGGAGATCTCCGGAGACAGGGTGATCAGCCCCAGCATTTT.

As concerns this clonotype: A much larger clone is a single base away; this may be a read error. This sequence joins TRBV12-3 or TRBV12-4 and TRBJ2-2; D is possibly TRBD1 or TRBD2 (5 bases each). The length of the CDR3 is 15 residues. The CDR3 protein is CVSTRDGTNTGELFF. CDR3 DNA sequence: TGTGTCAGCACCCGGGACGGAACGAACACCGGGGAGCTGTTTTTT.

Comments on this clonotype: Relative to the germline gene, one junction end is altered; a read error may explain this. V and J are TRBV4-2 and TRBJ2-6, with D possibly called TRBD1 or TRBD2 (5 bases each). CDR1 is LGHNA, CDR2 YNFKEQ, per germline. The CDR3 runs to 16 residues. The CDR3 region is CASSQASGNGANVLTF. The CDR3, as DNA: TGTGCCAGCAGCCAGGCATCGGGAAATGGGGCAAACGTCCTGACTTTC.

On this clonotype itself: It is likely a read error, because the conserved phenylalanine at the end of the CDR3 is missing. The CDR3 loop is CGASLDRVNYGYTL. The CDR3 DNA follows: TGCGGTGCTAGCTTAGACAGGGTAAACTATGGCTACACCTTA. The chain recombines TRBV20-1 with TRBJ1-2, with 7 bases lining up with TRBD1. The CDR3 is 14 amino acids. From germline, CDR1 is DFQATT and CDR2 SNEGSKA (reference sequence).

Of note for this clonotype: In this CDR3 the conserved last residue, phenylalanine or tryptophan, is missing, so a read error is likely. The gene calls are TRBV5-6 and TRBJ2-1, with no clear D. Between the trimmed V and J ends, which lost 4 bases and 7 bases, there was a span of 12 bases. This CDR3 has 13 residues. Looked up from germline, CDR1 is SGHDT and CDR2 is YYEEEE. The CDR3 DNA follows: TGTGCCAGCAGCCTGGGGATCGGGAATGAGCAGTTCCTT. As protein: CASSLGIGNEQFL.

The sample holds a few counts of this clonotype. A much larger clonotype is one base distant, so this may be a read error. The chain combines TRBV12-3 or TRBV12-4 with TRBJ1-5; D gene unclear. The CDR3 has 12 amino acids. V was pared by 3 bases and J by 6 bases, with 6 bases between. The CDR3 DNA follows: TGTGCCAGCAGTTTGACAAGTCAGCCCCAGCATTTT. This codes for CASSLTSQPQHF.

This sequence joins TRBV11-2 and TRBJ2-1; 8 bases are a match to TRBD2. Per the germline V gene, CDR1 is SGHAT and CDR2 is FQNNGV. The CDR3 runs 15 residues. CDR3 DNA sequence: TGTATCAGCAGCTCCTCCAGCGGGAGTGCGAATGAGCAGTTCTTC. Its protein product is CISSSSSGSANEQFF.

About this clonotype: With a much larger clone just one base away, this may be a read error. DNA for the CDR3: TGTGCCAACAGCTCGGGACACTCTGCCTCCTACGAGCAGTACTTC. It specifies CANSSGHSASYEQYF. The V gene is TRBV7-9, the J gene TRBJ2-7; the D gene is possibly TRBD1 (6 bases). Germline CDR1 SEHNR, CDR2 FQNEAQ (reference sequence). This CDR3 has 15 amino acids.

This clonotype has a count of ten or more. CDR3 in DNA: TGTGCCAGCAGCCCCGATCAGAGGGCCTCCTACAATGAGCAGTTCTTC. Translation gives CASSPDQRASYNEQFF. The rearrangement uses TRBV11-3 and TRBJ2-1, with D tentatively TRBD2 (5 bases). Trimming cost V 5 bases and J 0 bases, with 14 bases left between them. In germline, CDR1 is SGHNT, CDR2 YENEEA. The CDR3 totals 16 residues.

Concerning this clonotype: The germline gene is not matched at one end of the junction; a read error may be the cause. The chain combines TRBV30 with TRBJ2-1; 8 bases map to TRBD1. Germline CDR1 is GTSNPN and CDR2 is SVGIG (reference sequence). This CDR3 spans 14 amino acids. CDR3 protein: CAWCPGQGHKEQFF. The DNA for the CDR3 is TGTGCCTGGTGCCCTGGACAGGGCCACAAAGAGCAGTTCTTC.

This clonotype was detected only a few times. A much larger clone lies one base from this, so it may be a read error. V and J are TRBV20-1 and TRBJ2-2; 8 bases line up with TRBD1. Losses at the gene ends were 1 base for V and 7 bases for J; bases not matched to a gene: 14. The germline CDR1 and CDR2 sequences are DFQATT and SNEGSKA (reference sequence). This CDR3 region has 17 residues. CDR3 residues: CSARAGARGRWDGELFF. CDR3 DNA: TGCAGTGCTAGAGCCGGGGCCAGGGGGCGCTGGGACGGGGAGCTGTTTTTT.